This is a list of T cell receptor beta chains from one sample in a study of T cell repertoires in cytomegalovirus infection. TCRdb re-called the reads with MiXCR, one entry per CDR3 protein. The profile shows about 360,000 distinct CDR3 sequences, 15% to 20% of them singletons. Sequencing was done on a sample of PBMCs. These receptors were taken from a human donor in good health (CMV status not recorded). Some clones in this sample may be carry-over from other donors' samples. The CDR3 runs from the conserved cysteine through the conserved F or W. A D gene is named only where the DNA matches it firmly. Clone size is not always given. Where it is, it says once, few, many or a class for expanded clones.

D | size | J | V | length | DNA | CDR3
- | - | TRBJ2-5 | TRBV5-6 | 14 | TGTGCCAGCAGCTTGGGCTCCACCGCAGAGACCCAGTACTTC | CASSLGSTAETQYF
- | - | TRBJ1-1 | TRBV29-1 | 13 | TGCAGCGTTCCCCACGGGGCGAACACTGAAGCTTTCTTT | CSVPHGANTEAFF
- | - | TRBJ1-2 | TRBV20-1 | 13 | TGCAGTGCGACGACCGCTATGGGGCATGGCTACACCTTC | CSATTAMGHGYTF
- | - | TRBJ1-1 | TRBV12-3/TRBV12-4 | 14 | TGTGCCAGCAGTTTAGTTTACAGCAACACTGAAGCTTTCTTT | CASSLVYSNTEAFF
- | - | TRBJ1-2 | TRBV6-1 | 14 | TGTGCCAGCAGCCGGCAGGTCCCTTGGCATGGCTACACCTTC | CASSRQVPWHGYTF
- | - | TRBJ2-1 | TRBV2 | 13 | TGTGCCAGCAGTGCCGTTTGGGCCAATGAGCAGTTCTTC | CASSAVWANEQFF
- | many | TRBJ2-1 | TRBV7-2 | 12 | TGTGCCAGCAGTGACTGGGGCAATGAGCAGTTCTTC | CASSDWGNEQFF
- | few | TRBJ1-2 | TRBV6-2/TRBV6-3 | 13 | TGTGCCAGCAGTCCCCCCGTCCGCTATGGCTACACCTTC | CASSPPVRYGYTF
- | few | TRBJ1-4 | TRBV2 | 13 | TGTGCCAGCAGTGCCATTCAAAACAGAGAACTGTTTTTT | CASSAIQNRELFF
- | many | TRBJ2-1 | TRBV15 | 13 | TGTGCCACCAGCAGAGATAGTTGGGATGAGCAGTTCTTC | CATSRDSWDEQFF
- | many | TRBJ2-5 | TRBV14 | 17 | TGTGCCAGCAGCCAAGGACTCTGGAGGGAGTACCAAGAGACCCAGTACTTC | CASSQGLWREYQETQYF
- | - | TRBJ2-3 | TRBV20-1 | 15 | TGCAGTGCCAACGTTCCCAGCACAGGCACAGATACGCAGTATTTT | CSANVPSTGTDTQYF
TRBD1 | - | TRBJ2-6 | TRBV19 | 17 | TGTGCCAGTAGTATAATGGGACAGACTCTGGGGGCCAACGTCCTGACTTTC | CASSIMGQTLGANVLTF
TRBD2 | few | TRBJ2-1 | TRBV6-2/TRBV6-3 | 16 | TGTGCCAGCAGTTATTCGGGGAGGGCCAGGACCACTGAGCAGTTCTTC | CASSYSGRARTTEQFF
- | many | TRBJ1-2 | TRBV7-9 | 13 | TGTGCCAGCAGCTTGCGAGGGGTCTATGGCTACACCTTC | CASSLRGVYGYTF
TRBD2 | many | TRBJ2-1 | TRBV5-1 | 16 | TGCGCCAGCAGCTCCGGGACTAGCGATGGGGCCAATGAGCAGTTCTTC | CASSSGTSDGANEQFF
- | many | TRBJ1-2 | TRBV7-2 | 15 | TGTGCCAGCAGCTGGCCGGGGAGGGGGATACATGGCTACACCTTC | CASSWPGRGIHGYTF
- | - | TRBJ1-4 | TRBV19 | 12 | TGTGCCAGTAGTATCGGGGGCCCGGACTTGTTTTTT | CASSIGGPDLFF
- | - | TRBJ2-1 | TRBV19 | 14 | TGTGCCAGTACCATCGCGTTCTCCTACAATGAGCAGTTCTTC | CASTIAFSYNEQFF
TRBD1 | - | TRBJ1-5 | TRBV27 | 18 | TGTGCCAGCAGTTCTCGAGGGGGCACCGGGACAGCCAATCAGCCCCAGCATTTT | CASSSRGGTGTANQPQHF
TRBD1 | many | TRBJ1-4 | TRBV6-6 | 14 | TGTGCCAGCAGCTATTGGACAGGGGGTGAAAAACTGTTTTTT | CASSYWTGGEKLFF
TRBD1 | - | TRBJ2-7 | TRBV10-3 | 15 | TGTGCCATACATCCGGGACAGGGGAGCTCCTACGAGCAGTACTTC | CAIHPGQGSSYEQYF
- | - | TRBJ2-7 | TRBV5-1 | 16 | TGCGCCAGCAGCCCGAACGAGGGGGGGCCGACCTACGAGCAGTACTTC | CASSPNEGGPTYEQYF
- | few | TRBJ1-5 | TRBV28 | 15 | TGTGCCAGCACAGTCGGGGGTCCCTTCAATCAGCCCCAGCATTTT | CASTVGGPFNQPQHF
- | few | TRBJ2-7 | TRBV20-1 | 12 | TGCAGTGCTGGTCGTCACCTCTACGAGCAGTACTTC | CSAGRHLYEQYF
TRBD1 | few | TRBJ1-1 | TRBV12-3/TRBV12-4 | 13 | TGTGCCAGCAGTTGGACAGGCGTCGCTGAAGCTTTCTTT | CASSWTGVAEAFF
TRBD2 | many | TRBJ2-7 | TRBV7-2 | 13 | TGTGCCAGCAGTCAAGCCAGCGGGGTTCGCGAGTACTTC | CASSQASGVREYF
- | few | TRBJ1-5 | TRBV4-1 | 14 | TGCGCCAGCAGCGAAGGATCGGTCAATCAGCCCCAGCATTTT | CASSEGSVNQPQHF
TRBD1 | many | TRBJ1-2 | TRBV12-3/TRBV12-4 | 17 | TGTGCCAGCAGCCGAGGGACAGGTTCTCTTATTCTGTATGGCTACACCTTC | CASSRGTGSLILYGYTF